The rows below give T cell receptor beta chains drawn from one sample of a study of early T cells in non-severe SARS-CoV-2 infection. TCRdb independently ran MiXCR on the 5' RACE reads; one entry per CDR3 protein. The data contain about 39,000 distinct CDR3 sequences, 4.5% to 7% of them seen just once; the ten biggest clones take up about 4.7%. Sequenced material: whole blood, taken at baseline. The source of these receptors is an adult who was a healthcare worker with PCR-confirmed SARS-CoV-2 infection or an uninfected control (not recorded which). Both conserved end residues are trimmed from each CDR3. Some rows mark clone size as missing; the rest say once, few, many or name a class of expanded clone.

clone size: many; V gene: TRBV19; CDR3 protein: ASSIVSGNNEQF
clone size: NA; V gene: TRBV5-1; CDR3 protein: TSSSGAGETQY
clone size: NA; V gene: TRBV5-5; CDR3 protein: ASSSTGVSYEQY
clone size: many; V gene: TRBV12-5; CDR3 protein: ASGLAQVWGRPDSSNYNEQF
clone size: many; V gene: TRBV7-2; CDR3 protein: ASSPALKGRNTQY
clone size: many; V gene: TRBV24-1; CDR3 protein: ATSDLSSDTYNEQF
clone size: many; V gene: TRBV9; CDR3 protein: ASSPRTGSNPGNTIY
clone size: many; V gene: TRBV5-5; CDR3 protein: ASSLNVAAYNSPLH
clone size: NA; V gene: TRBV4-3; CDR3 protein: ASSQDRGIGLF
clone size: NA; V gene: TRBV25-1; CDR3 protein: ASSDPGRGRSDTQY
clone size: many; V gene: TRBV11-2; CDR3 protein: ASSLGLAKNTGELF
clone size: few; V gene: TRBV6-5; CDR3 protein: ASSPSSRGDGELF
clone size: many; V gene: TRBV7-6; CDR3 protein: ASSLPHEKLF
clone size: many; V gene: TRBV7-9; CDR3 protein: ASSLGGRAEAF
clone size: many; V gene: TRBV7-6; CDR3 protein: ASSLGAGNEQF
clone size: many; V gene: TRBV19; CDR3 protein: ASSRLAGEETQY
clone size: many; V gene: TRBV6-2/TRBV6-3; CDR3 protein: ASSYQARDSLAKNIQY
clone size: NA; V gene: TRBV6-6; CDR3 protein: ASSVVREQY
clone size: many; V gene: TRBV11-3; CDR3 protein: ASSSVPGELF
clone size: few; V gene: TRBV6-6; CDR3 protein: ASSPRDIHTEAF
clone size: many; V gene: TRBV12-3/TRBV12-4; CDR3 protein: ASRMTGTYNEQF
clone size: many; V gene: TRBV27; CDR3 protein: ASSPWTSGVDTQY
clone size: many; V gene: TRBV6-1; CDR3 protein: ASLIAGGRNEQF
clone size: many; V gene: TRBV6-5; CDR3 protein: ASSPGGHGYT
clone size: many; V gene: TRBV27; CDR3 protein: ASNLLAGGTGELF
clone size: many; V gene: TRBV20-1; CDR3 protein: SARAQGGNQPQH
clone size: many; V gene: TRBV30; CDR3 protein: AWSTQGADTQY
clone size: NA; V gene: TRBV7-6; CDR3 protein: ASSLRAPGSQPYEQY
clone size: many; V gene: TRBV7-6; CDR3 protein: ASTPRAGGDGYT
clone size: many; V gene: TRBV12-5; CDR3 protein: ASGKGLAGSQVYEQY
clone size: many; V gene: TRBV14; CDR3 protein: ASRDFYYNEQF
clone size: many; V gene: TRBV2; CDR3 protein: ASRGQGAGELF
clone size: many; V gene: TRBV24-1; CDR3 protein: ATSEGGSGPQH
clone size: few; V gene: TRBV7-9; CDR3 protein: ASSHFPGGTEAF
clone size: NA; V gene: TRBV4-1; CDR3 protein: ASSLPGANVLT
clone size: many; V gene: TRBV2; CDR3 protein: ASGLTISGEQY
clone size: NA; V gene: TRBV20-1; CDR3 protein: SARTLAGGRGTQY